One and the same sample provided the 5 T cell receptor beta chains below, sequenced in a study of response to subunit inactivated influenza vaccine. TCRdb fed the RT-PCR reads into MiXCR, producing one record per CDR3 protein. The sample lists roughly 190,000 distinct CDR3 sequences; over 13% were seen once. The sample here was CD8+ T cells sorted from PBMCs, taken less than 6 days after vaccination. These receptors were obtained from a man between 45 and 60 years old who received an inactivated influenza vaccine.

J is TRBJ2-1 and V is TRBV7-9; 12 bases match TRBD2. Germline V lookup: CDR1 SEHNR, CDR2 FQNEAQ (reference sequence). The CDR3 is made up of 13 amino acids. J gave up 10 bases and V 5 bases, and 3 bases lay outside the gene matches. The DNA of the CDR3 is TGTGCCAGCAGCCGTGGACTAGCGGGGGAGCAGTTCTTC. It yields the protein CASSRGLAGEQFF.

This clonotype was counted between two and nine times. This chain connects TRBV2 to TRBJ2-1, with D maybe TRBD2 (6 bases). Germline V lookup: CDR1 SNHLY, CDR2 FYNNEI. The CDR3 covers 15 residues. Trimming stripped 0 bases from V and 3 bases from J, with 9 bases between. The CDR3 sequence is CASSEASGNYNEQFF. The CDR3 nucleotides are TGTGCCAGCAGTGAAGCTAGCGGCAACTACAATGAGCAGTTCTTC. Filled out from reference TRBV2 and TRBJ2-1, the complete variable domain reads EPEVTQTPSHQVTQMGQEVILRCVPISNHLYFYWYRQILGQKVEFLVSFYNNEISEKSEIFDDQFSVERPDGSNFTLKIRSTKLEDSAMYFCASSEASGNYNEQFFGPGTRLTVL.

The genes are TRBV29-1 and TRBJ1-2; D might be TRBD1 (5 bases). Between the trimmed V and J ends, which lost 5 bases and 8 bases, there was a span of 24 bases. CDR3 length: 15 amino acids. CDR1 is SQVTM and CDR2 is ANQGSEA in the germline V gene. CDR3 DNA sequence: TGCAGCGTTTTCAAGACAGACAAGACCTTCTCCGGCTACACCTTC. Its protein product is CSVFKTDKTFSGYTF.

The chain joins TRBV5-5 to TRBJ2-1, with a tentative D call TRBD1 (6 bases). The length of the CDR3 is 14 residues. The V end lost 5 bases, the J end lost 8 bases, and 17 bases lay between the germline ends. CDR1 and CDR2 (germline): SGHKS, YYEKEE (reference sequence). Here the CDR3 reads CASRGDTFWYEQFF. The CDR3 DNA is TGTGCCAGCAGAGGGGACACGTTCTGGTATGAGCAGTTCTTC. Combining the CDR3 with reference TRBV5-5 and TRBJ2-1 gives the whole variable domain DAGVTQSPTHLIKTRGQQVTLRCSPISGHKSVSWYQQVLGQGPQFIFQYYEKEERGRGNFPDRFSARQFPNYSSELNVNALLLGDSALYLCASRGDTFWYEQFFGPGTRLTVL.

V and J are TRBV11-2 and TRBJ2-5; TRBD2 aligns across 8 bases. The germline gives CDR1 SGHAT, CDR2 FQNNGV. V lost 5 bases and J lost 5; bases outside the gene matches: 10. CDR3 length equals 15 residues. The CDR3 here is CASSTWTSPGETQYF. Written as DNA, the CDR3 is TGTGCCAGCAGCACCTGGACTAGCCCAGGGGAGACCCAGTACTTC. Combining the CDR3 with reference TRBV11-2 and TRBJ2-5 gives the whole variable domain EAGVAQSPRYKIIEKRQSVAFWCNPISGHATLYWYQQILGQGPKLLIQFQNNGVVDDSQLPKDRFSAERLKGVDSTLKIQPAKLEDSAVYLCASSTWTSPGETQYFGPGTRLLVL.